These 9 T cell receptor beta chains were all obtained from the same sample, sequenced in a study of CD8 T cells in Susac syndrome. The RNA, about 0.45 to 1 ug, was put through reverse transcription using random hexamers. MiXCR, applied by TCRdb to the immunoSEQ multiplex PCR reads, yields one record per CDR3 protein. The sample contains about 150,000 distinct CDR3 sequences, 95% of which appear only once. Sequenced sample: CD8+ T cells from PBMCs. These receptor sequences come from a human donor with Susac syndrome.

This chain's CDR3 is CATRDYSDTQYF. In DNA form, the CDR3 reads TGTGCCACCAGGGACTACTCAGATACGCAGTATTTT. The chain joins TRBV24-1 to TRBJ2-3; tentative D call: TRBD2 (6 bases). Trimming stripped 7 bases from V and 4 bases from J, with 8 bases between. Germline-derived CDR1 and CDR2 are KGHDR and SFDVKD. The CDR3 is 12 residues long.

The chain has TRBV28 and TRBJ1-1, with D tentatively TRBD1 (5 bases). This CDR3 spans 12 amino acids. CDR1 is MDHEN and CDR2 is SYDVKM in the germline V gene. Between the trimmed V and J ends, which lost 7 bases and 1 base, there was a span of 7 bases. This CDR3 reads CASNRGNTEAFF. The CDR3 DNA reads TGTGCCAGCAATAGGGGGAACACTGAAGCTTTCTTT.

The rearrangement links TRBV2 to TRBJ2-7, with 12 nucleotides matching TRBD2. The ends lost 10 bases at V and 5 bases at J; junction bases unmatched: 9. The germline gives CDR1 SNHLY, CDR2 FYNNEI. CDR3 length equals 14 residues. The CDR3 protein is CATPVTSGSNEQYF. The CDR3 nucleotides read TGTGCCACACCAGTGACTAGCGGGAGCAACGAGCAGTACTTC.

The chain combines TRBV9 with TRBJ2-6; D gene unclear. CDR3 length: 14 residues. Germline CDR1 and CDR2: SGDLS and YYNGEE. Between the trimmed V and J ends, which lost 4 bases and 0 bases, there was a span of 5 bases. CDR3 DNA: TGTGCCAGCAGCTTCGACTCTGGGGCCAACGTCCTGACTTTC. Translation: CASSFDSGANVLTF.

The rearrangement joins TRBV7-2 to TRBJ2-1, with 10 bases fitting TRBD2. The CDR3 has 17 amino acids. V shed 2 bases and J 8 bases; nucleotides not matched to a gene: 12. In germline, CDR1 is SGHTA, CDR2 FQGNSA. CDR3 loop: CASSLLRLAGGGDEQFF. DNA for the CDR3: TGTGCCAGCAGCTTATTGCGACTAGCGGGCGGGGGGGATGAGCAGTTCTTC.

The rearrangement uses TRBV30 and TRBJ1-2; 8 bases map to TRBD1. In germline, CDR1 is GTSNPN, CDR2 SVGIG (reference sequence). The CDR3 sequence is 12 residues long. J lost 3 bases, V lost 4 bases, and 1 base had no gene match. The CDR3 here is CAWTGGDYGYTF. CDR3 DNA sequence: TGTGCCTGGACAGGGGGCGACTATGGCTACACCTTC.

Concerning this clonotype itself: An end of the junction differs from the germline gene, which may be a read error. This chain joins TRBV7-7 and TRBJ2-2; D not certain. The CDR3 is 16 residues long. The germline gives CDR1 SSHAT, CDR2 FNYEAQ (reference sequence). In DNA form, the CDR3 reads TGTGCTAGCAGCCCCGTTATGGAATTTAACACCGGGGAGCTGTTTTTT. As protein: CASSPVMEFNTGELFF.

The V gene is TRBV27, the J gene TRBJ1-1, with a possible D match to TRBD1 (6 bases). Trimming left V 10 bases short and J 8 bases short, with 17 bases between. This CDR3 has 12 residues. CDR1 is MNHEY and CDR2 is SMNVEV in the germline V gene (reference sequence). DNA for the CDR3: TGTGCCACTATAGGGGGGGCCCAGGAAGCTTTCTTT. It translates to CATIGGAQEAFF.

The chain uses TRBV12-3 or TRBV12-4 and TRBJ2-3; D is possibly TRBD2 (5 bases). CDR3 length: 18 amino acids. V lost 7 bases and J lost 0, with 23 bases in between. The CDR3 nucleotides are TGTGCCAGCACCATGGGCGAGGAGGACCCGACTAGCACAGATACGCAGTATTTT. It codes for CASTMGEEDPTSTDTQYF.